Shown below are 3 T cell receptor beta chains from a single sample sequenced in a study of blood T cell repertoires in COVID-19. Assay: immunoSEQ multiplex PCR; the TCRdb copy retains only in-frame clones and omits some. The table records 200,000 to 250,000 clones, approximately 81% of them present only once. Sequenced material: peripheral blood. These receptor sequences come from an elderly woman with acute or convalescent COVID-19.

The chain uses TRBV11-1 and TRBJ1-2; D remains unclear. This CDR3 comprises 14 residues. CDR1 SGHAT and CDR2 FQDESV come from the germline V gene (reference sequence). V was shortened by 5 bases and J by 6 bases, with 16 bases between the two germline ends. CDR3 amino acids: CASSRGREVDGYTF. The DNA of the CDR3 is TGTGCCAGCAGCCGCGGGAGGGAAGTGGATGGCTACACCTTC.

The CDR3 DNA follows: TGTGCCAGCAGGAGAGCGGGGGGGCTCTACAATGAGCAGTTCTTC. This codes for CASRRAGGLYNEQFF. The genes are TRBV6-5 and TRBJ2-1, with 10 bases identical to TRBD2. The J segment lost 3 bases and the V segment lost 6 bases, leaving 5 bases of the junction unmatched. This CDR3 spans 15 amino acids. Per the germline V gene, CDR1 is MNHEY and CDR2 is SVGAGI.

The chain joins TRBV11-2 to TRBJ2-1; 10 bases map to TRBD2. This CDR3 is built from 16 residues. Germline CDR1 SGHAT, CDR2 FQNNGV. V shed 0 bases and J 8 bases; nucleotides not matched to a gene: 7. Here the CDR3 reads CASSLERLAGVYEQFF. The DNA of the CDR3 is TGTGCCAGCAGCTTAGAGCGGCTAGCGGGAGTCTATGAGCAGTTCTTC.